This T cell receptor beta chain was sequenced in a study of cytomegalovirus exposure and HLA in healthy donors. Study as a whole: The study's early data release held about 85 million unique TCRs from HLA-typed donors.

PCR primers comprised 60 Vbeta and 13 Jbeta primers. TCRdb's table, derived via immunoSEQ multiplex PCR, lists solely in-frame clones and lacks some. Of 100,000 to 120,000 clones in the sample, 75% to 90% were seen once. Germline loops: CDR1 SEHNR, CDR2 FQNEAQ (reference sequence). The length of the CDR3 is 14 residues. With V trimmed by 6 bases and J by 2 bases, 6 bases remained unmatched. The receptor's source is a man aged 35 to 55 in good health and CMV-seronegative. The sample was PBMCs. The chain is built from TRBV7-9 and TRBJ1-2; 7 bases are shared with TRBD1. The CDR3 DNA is TGTGCCAGCAGTTCAAACAGGGGAAACTATGGCTACACCTTC. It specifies CASSSNRGNYGYTF. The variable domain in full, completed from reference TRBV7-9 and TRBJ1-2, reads DTGVSQNPRHKITKRGQNVTFRCDPISEHNRLYWYRQTLGQGPEFLTYFQNEAQLEKSRLLSDRFSAERPKGSFSTLEIQRTEQGDSAMYLCASSSNRGNYGYTFGSGTRLTVV.